This is a list of T cell receptor beta chains from one sample in a study of cytomegalovirus exposure and HLA in healthy donors. Profiled with immunoSEQ multiplex PCR; TCRdb holds only in-frame clones, not every one. The repertoire has 150,000 to 200,000 clones, more than 75% of them found once; the top ten carry more than 2%. Specimen: PBMCs. The source is a young man in good health and CMV-seropositive. Each CDR3 is given with its conserved first and last residue. The D gene is left open where the match is weak. For some rows the clone size is stated as once, few or many, or as a class when expanded; others skip it.

clone_size,v_call,j_call,d_call,cdr3_nt,cdr3_aa
NA,TRBV6-1,TRBJ2-7,NA,TGTGCCAGCAAACAAGGACAGCCCTACGAGCAGTACTTC,CASKQGQPYEQYF
NA,TRBV2,TRBJ2-3,TRBD1,TGTGCCAGCAGTTACAGGGGGTCCAGCACAGATACGCAGTATTTT,CASSYRGSSTDTQYF
few,TRBV27,TRBJ2-7,NA,TGTGCCACAAGGGGGTCGAACTCCTACGAGCAGTACTTC,CATRGSNSYEQYF
NA,TRBV19,TRBJ1-4,NA,TGTGCCAGTAGGGTACATGGAACTAATGAAAAACTGTTTTTT,CASRVHGTNEKLFF
NA,TRBV6-5,TRBJ2-4,TRBD1,TGTGCCAGCAGCACGGACAGGAAAAACAGTCAGTACTTC,CASSTDRKNSQYF
NA,TRBV7-2,TRBJ2-5,TRBD2,TGTGCCAGCAGCTTTGTTCCGCGGGGGGTTCAAGAGACCCAGTACTTC,CASSFVPRGVQETQYF
NA,TRBV5-1,TRBJ2-7,NA,TGCGCCAGCAACTCCGGGGCGGGAGAGCAGTACTTC,CASNSGAGEQYF
NA,TRBV2,TRBJ2-2,NA,TGTGCCAGCAGACTTCAGGGATCCGGGGAGCTGTTTTTT,CASRLQGSGELFF
NA,TRBV18,TRBJ1-6,NA,TGTGCCAGCTCACTGCAGCGGAATTCACCCCTCCACTTT,CASSLQRNSPLHF
NA,TRBV27,TRBJ2-1,TRBD2,TGTGCCAGTCGCCGGGGGGGATCCTACAATGAGCAGTTCTTC,CASRRGGSYNEQFF
NA,TRBV2,TRBJ1-2,NA,TGTGCCAGCAGTGCCGAGGGCGGTCGTCTTGTGTATGGCTACACCTTC,CASSAEGGRLVYGYTF
NA,TRBV29-1,TRBJ1-2,NA,TGCAGCGTTGAAGGCCTACTAGGCGGCTACACCTTC,CSVEGLLGGYTF
NA,TRBV7-7,TRBJ2-1,NA,TGTGCTAGCAGCCGATCCTCAGGGACAAAAACGGTCCCATATGAGCAGTTCTTC,CASSRSSGTKTVPYEQFF
NA,TRBV10-3,TRBJ2-3,NA,TGTGCCATCAGTGAGTCCCTAGGCGGGACCACAGATACGCAGTATTTT,CAISESLGGTTDTQYF
NA,TRBV5-6,TRBJ1-3,NA,TGTGCCAGCAGCTTGGAGGCCCGGCGGGGGGCGAAATCTGGAAACACCATATATTTT,CASSLEARRGAKSGNTIYF
NA,TRBV21-1,TRBJ1-5,NA,TGTGCCAGCAGCAAACGGGCCAGGGCGAATCAGCCCCAGCATTTT,CASSKRARANQPQHF
NA,TRBV7-8,TRBJ2-7,NA,TGTGCCAGCAGCTTCCAGGCCGAGCAGTACTTC,CASSFQAEQYF
NA,TRBV6-1,TRBJ2-2,NA,TGTGCCAGCATAGCCGGGGAGCTGTTTTTT,CASIAGELFF
NA,TRBV27,TRBJ1-4,NA,TGTGCCAGCAGTTTATCCGCAGGGGTGCTGGGAGAAAAACTGTTTTTT,CASSLSAGVLGEKLFF
NA,TRBV7-9,TRBJ2-7,NA,TGTGCCAGCAGCCCACAGGGACCCTACGAGCAGTACTTC,CASSPQGPYEQYF
NA,TRBV9,TRBJ1-1,TRBD1,TGTGCCAGCAGCGTAGCTGGGACAGGGGTCACTGAAGCTTTCTTT,CASSVAGTGVTEAFF
NA,TRBV2,TRBJ2-3,NA,TGTGCCAGCAGGCAGGGAAGAGATACGCAGTATTTT,CASRQGRDTQYF
once,TRBV19,TRBJ2-7,NA,TGTGCCAGTAGTATAGGACGGAGCTCCTACGAGCAGTACTTC,CASSIGRSSYEQYF
NA,TRBV12-5,TRBJ2-2,TRBD1,TGTGCTAGTGCCCAAGGGACAGCGGCCGGGGAGCTGTTTTTT,CASAQGTAAGELFF
NA,TRBV15,TRBJ1-3,TRBD1,TGTGCCACCAGCAGGGGAGCAGGGGGCGACGGAAACACCATATATTTT,CATSRGAGGDGNTIYF
NA,TRBV7-2,TRBJ2-2,NA,TGTGCCAGCAGCTCAGGGCCAGGGCGGGGCGGGGAGCTGTTTTTT,CASSSGPGRGGELFF
once,TRBV19,TRBJ1-1,TRBD1,TGTGCCAGTAGAGGACAGGGGAACACTGAAGCTTTCTTT,CASRGQGNTEAFF
NA,TRBV5-6,TRBJ2-1,TRBD2,TGTGCCAGCAGCTTTAGCGGGGGCAAAGTGGGAGAGCAGTTCTTC,CASSFSGGKVGEQFF
NA,TRBV7-2,TRBJ2-7,NA,TGTGCCAGCAGCCCCAACCGACAGACCTCCTACGAGCAGTACTTC,CASSPNRQTSYEQYF
NA,TRBV7-9,TRBJ2-1,TRBD2,TGTGCCAGCAGCCCGCAGACTAGCGGGGGAGTTGAGCAGTTCTTC,CASSPQTSGGVEQFF
NA,TRBV7-3,TRBJ2-3,TRBD1,TGTGCCAGCAGCCGGGGACAGGGCGGCACAGATACGCAGTATTTT,CASSRGQGGTDTQYF
NA,TRBV5-1,TRBJ1-6,TRBD1,TGCGCCAGCAGCTTGACACAGGGGATGAATGTTAATTCACCCCTCCACTTT,CASSLTQGMNVNSPLHF
NA,TRBV7-2,TRBJ2-7,TRBD1,TGTGCCAGCAGCTTCGCGACAGGGACCCACGAGCAGTACTTC,CASSFATGTHEQYF
NA,TRBV6-5,TRBJ2-5,TRBD1,TGTGCCAGCAGGGACCGGACAGGGTCGAACCAGTACTTC,CASRDRTGSNQYF
NA,TRBV5-5,TRBJ2-7,NA,TGTGCCAGCAGCGCCTGGGCAGGGCTCGGGTCTACCTACGAGCAGTACTTC,CASSAWAGLGSTYEQYF
NA,TRBV5-1,TRBJ2-5,TRBD2,TGCGCCAGCAGCTTGGCCGAACTAGCGGGGGGTTCAGAGACCCAGTACTTC,CASSLAELAGGSETQYF
NA,TRBV9,TRBJ1-4,NA,TGTGCCAGCAGCGCTGGAGGGAATGAAAAACTGTTTTTT,CASSAGGNEKLFF
NA,TRBV13,TRBJ2-1,NA,TGTGCCAGCAGCTTAGAGGGAGCGGCCTACAATGAGCAGTTCTTC,CASSLEGAAYNEQFF
NA,TRBV5-1,TRBJ2-1,NA,TGCGCCAGCAGCGTAGCACTAGAGCGGCACAATGAGCAGTTCTTC,CASSVALERHNEQFF
once,TRBV7-9,TRBJ1-4,NA,TGTGCCAGCAGCTTAGCGGGCGCAGAAAAACTGTTTTTT,CASSLAGAEKLFF
NA,TRBV6-1,TRBJ1-6,NA,TGTGCCAGCAGTGATTTTATTTCACCCCTCCACTTT,CASSDFISPLHF
NA,TRBV7-6,TRBJ2-7,NA,TGTGCCAGCAGCTTAGCCAGACAGTACGAGCAGTACTTC,CASSLARQYEQYF
once,TRBV5-4,TRBJ2-1,TRBD2,TGTGCCAGCAGCCAGGGACTAGCGGCGCTCAATGAGCAGTTCTTC,CASSQGLAALNEQFF
NA,TRBV6-1,TRBJ1-2,TRBD1,TGTGCCAGCCGACCCGGGACAGCACCCAACTATGGCTACACCTTC,CASRPGTAPNYGYTF